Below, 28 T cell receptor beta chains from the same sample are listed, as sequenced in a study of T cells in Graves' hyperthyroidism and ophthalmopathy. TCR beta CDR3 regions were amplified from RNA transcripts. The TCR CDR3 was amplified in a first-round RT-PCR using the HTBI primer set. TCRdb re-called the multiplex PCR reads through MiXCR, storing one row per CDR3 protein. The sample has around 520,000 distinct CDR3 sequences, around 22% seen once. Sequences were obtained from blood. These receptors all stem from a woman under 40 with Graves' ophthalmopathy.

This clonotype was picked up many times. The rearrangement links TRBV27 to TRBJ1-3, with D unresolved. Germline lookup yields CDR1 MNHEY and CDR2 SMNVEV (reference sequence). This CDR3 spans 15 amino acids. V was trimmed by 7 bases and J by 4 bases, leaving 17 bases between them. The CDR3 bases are TGTGCCAGCATGAGCAGAACAGCGGGGGGAAACACCATATATTTT. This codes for CASMSRTAGGNTIYF.

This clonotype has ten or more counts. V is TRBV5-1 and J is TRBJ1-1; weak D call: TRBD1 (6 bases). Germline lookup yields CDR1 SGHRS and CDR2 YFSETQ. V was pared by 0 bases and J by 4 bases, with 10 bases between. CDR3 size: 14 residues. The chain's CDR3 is CASSLDRDGTEAFF. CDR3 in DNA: TGCGCCAGCAGCTTGGACAGGGATGGCACTGAAGCTTTCTTT.

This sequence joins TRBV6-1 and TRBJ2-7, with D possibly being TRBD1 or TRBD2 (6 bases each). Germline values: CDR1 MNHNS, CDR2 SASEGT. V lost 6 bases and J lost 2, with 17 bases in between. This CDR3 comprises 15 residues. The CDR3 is CASRSTGDTAYEQYF. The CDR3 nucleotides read TGTGCCAGCAGGTCAACGGGGGACACAGCCTACGAGCAGTACTTC.

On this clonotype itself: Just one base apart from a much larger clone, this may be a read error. The CDR3: CVSRGRYYEQYF. The CDR3 DNA sequence: TGTGTCAGCAGAGGACGGTACTACGAGCAGTACTTC. The rearrangement links TRBV7-9 to TRBJ2-7; no definite D call. CDR1 and CDR2 (germline): SEHNR, FQNEAQ (reference sequence). This CDR3 has 12 residues.

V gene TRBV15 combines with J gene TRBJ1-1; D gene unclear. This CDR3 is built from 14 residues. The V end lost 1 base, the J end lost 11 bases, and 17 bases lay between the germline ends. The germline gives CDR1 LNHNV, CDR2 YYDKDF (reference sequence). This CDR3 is CATSRGTSKDEAFF. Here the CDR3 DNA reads TGTGCCACCAGCAGAGGGACGTCGAAAGATGAGGCTTTCTTT.

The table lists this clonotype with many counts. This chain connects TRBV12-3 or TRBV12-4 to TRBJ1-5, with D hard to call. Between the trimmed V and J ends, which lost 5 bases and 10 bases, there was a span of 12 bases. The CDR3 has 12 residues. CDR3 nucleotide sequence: TGTGCCAGCAGTCATCTCTTCAACCCCCAGCATTTT. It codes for CASSHLFNPQHF.

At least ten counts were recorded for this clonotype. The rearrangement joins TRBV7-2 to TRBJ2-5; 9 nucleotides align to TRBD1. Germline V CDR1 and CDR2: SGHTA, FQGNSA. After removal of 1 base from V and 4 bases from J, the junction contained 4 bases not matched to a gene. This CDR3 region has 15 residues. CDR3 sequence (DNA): TGTGCCAGCAGCTTAGTCACAGGGGGCTTAGAGACCCAGTACTTC. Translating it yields CASSLVTGGLETQYF.

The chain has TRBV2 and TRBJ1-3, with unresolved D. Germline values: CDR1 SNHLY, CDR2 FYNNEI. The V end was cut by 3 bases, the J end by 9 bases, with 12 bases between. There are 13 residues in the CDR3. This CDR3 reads CASSDPHRGTIYF. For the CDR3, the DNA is TGTGCCAGCAGTGATCCCCACCGAGGCACCATATATTTT.

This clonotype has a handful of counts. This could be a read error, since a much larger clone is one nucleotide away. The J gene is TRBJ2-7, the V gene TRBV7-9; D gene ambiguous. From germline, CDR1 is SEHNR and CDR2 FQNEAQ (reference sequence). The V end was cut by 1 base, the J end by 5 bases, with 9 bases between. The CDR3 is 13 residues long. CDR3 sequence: CASSLENSDEQYF. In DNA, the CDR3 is TGTGCCAGCAGCTTAGAGAACAGCGACGAGCAGTACTTC.

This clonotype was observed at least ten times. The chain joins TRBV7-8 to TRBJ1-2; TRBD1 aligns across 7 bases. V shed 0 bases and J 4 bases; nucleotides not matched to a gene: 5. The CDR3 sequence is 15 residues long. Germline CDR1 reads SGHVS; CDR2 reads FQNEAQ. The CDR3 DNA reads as TGTGCCAGCAGCTTAGCGCTCGGGACAGCCTATGGCTACACCTTC. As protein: CASSLALGTAYGYTF.

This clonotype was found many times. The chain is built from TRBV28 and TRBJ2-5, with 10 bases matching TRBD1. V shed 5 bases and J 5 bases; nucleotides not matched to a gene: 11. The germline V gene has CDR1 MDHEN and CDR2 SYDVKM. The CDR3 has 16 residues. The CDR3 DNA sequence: TGTGCCAGCAGTCCCCCCGGGACAGGGGTTTCGGAGACCCAGTACTTC. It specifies CASSPPGTGVSETQYF.

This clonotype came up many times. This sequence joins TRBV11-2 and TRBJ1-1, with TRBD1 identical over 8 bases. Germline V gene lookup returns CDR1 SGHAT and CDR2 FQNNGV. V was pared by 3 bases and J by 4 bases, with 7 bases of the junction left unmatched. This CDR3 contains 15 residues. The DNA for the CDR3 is TGTGCCAGCAGCTTCGACAGGGGCCTCGGCACTGAAGCTTTCTTT. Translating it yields CASSFDRGLGTEAFF.

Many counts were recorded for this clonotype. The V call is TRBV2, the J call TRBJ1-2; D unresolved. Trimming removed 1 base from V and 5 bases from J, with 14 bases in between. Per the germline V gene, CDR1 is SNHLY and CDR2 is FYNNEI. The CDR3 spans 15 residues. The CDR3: CASSEVSVPFYGYTF. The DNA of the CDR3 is TGTGCCAGCAGTGAAGTGTCAGTTCCGTTTTATGGCTACACCTTC.

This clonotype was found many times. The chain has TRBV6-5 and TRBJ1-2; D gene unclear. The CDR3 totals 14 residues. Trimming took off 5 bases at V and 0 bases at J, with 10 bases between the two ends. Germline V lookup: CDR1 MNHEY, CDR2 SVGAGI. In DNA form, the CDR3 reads TGTGCCAGCAGTAACGGTAGCCCTAACTATGGCTACACCTTC. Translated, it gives CASSNGSPNYGYTF.

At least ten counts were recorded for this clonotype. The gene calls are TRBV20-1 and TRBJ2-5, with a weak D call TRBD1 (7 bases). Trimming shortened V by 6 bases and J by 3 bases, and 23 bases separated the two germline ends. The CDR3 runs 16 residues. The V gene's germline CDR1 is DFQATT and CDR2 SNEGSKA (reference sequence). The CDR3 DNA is TGCAGTGCCAGGGGGGTGCGGGGTGGTTTAGAAGAGACCCAGTACTTC. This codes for CSARGVRGGLEETQYF.

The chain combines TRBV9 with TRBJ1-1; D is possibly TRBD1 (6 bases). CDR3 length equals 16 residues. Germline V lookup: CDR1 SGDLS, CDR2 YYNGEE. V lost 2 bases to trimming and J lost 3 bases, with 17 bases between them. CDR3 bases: TGTGCCAGCAGCGTGACAGGCCAAACATGGGACACTGAAGCTTTCTTT. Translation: CASSVTGQTWDTEAFF.

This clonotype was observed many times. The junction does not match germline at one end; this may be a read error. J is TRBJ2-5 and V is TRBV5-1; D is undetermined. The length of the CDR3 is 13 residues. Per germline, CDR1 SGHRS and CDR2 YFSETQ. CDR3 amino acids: CASSFGGEETQYF. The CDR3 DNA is TGTGCCAGCAGTTTCGGTGGCGAGGAGACCCAGTACTTC.

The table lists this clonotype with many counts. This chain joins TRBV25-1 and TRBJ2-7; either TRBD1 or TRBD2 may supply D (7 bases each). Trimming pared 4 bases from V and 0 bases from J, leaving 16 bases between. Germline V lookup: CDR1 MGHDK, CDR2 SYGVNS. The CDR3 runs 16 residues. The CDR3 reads CASSGGAGQSSYEQYF. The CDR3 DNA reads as TGTGCCAGCAGTGGGGGAGCGGGACAGAGCTCCTACGAGCAGTACTTC.

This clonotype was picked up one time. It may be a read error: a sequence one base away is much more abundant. CDR3 protein: CANSPEKGYTF. The CDR3 DNA reads TGTGCCAACTCACCAGAGAAGGGCTACACCTTC. The V gene is TRBV18, the J gene TRBJ1-2; D gene unclear. The CDR3 runs to 11 residues. Germline CDR1 KGHSH, CDR2 LQKENI.

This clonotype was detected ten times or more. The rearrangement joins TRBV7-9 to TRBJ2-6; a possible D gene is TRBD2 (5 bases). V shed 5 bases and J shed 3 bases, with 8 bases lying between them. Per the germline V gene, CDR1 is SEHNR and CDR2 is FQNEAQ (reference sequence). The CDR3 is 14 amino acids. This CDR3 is CASSPGDGANVLTF. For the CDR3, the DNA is TGTGCCAGCAGCCCCGGGGATGGGGCCAACGTCCTGACTTTC.

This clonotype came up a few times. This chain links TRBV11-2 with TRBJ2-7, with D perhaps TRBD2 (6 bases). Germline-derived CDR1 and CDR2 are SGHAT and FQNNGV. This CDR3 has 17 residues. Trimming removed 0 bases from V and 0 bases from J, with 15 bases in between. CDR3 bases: TGTGCCAGCAGCTTAGAGTGGCGGGGAGGTCCCTCCTACGAGCAGTACTTC. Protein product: CASSLEWRGGPSYEQYF.

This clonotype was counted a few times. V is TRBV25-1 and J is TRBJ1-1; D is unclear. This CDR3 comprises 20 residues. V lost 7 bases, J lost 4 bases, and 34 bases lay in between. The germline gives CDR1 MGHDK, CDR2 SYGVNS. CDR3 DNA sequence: TGTGCCAGCATCAATTATATTCCCACGCGACCCCCCTCGGAGGGCACTGAAGCTTTCTTT. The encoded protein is CASINYIPTRPPSEGTEAFF.

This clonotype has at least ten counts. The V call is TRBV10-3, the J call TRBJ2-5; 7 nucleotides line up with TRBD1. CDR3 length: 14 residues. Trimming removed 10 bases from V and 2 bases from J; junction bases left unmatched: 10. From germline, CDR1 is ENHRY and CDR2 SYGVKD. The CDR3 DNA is TGTGCCACGTCGCATCAGGGGGAACAAGAGACCCAGTACTTC. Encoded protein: CATSHQGEQETQYF.

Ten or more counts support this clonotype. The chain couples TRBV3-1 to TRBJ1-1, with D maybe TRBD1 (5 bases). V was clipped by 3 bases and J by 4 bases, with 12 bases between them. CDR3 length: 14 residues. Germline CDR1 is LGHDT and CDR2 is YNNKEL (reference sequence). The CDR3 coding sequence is TGTGCCAGCAGCCAGGCAGGGTCAGTCACTGAAGCTTTCTTT. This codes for CASSQAGSVTEAFF.

The CDR3: CASSFIAGGHEQYF. In DNA, the CDR3 is TGTGCCAGCAGTTTTATCGCAGGGGGCCACGAGCAGTACTTC. This chain connects TRBV12-3 or TRBV12-4 to TRBJ2-7; 8 bases are a match to TRBD1. V was clipped by 3 bases and J by 5 bases; unmatched bases: 6. CDR3 length: 14 amino acids.

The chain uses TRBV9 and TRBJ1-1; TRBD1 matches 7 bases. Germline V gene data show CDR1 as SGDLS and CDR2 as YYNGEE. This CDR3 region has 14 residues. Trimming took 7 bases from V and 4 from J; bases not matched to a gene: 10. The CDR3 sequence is CASDPRGAVTEAFF. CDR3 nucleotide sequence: TGTGCCAGCGACCCCAGGGGGGCGGTCACTGAAGCTTTCTTT.

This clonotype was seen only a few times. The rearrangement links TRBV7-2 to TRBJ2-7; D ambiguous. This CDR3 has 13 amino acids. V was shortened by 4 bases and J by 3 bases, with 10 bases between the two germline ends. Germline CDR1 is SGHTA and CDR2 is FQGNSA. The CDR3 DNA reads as TGTGCCAGCAGCTCCTCTGCCCTCTACGAGCAGTACTTC. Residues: CASSSSALYEQYF.

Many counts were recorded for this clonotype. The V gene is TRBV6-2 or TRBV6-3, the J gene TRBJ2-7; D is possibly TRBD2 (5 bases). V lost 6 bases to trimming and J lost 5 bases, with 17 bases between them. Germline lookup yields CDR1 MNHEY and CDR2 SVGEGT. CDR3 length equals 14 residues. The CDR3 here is CASRKLPGIHEQYF. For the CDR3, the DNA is TGTGCCAGCAGAAAGCTGCCGGGGATCCACGAGCAGTACTTC.